Listed below are T cell receptor beta chains from one sample, sequenced in a study of molecular identifiers for immune sequencing clone quantification. TCRdb redid the calling of the PCR reads with MiXCR, one entry per CDR3 protein. The repertoire includes some 680,000 distinct CDR3 sequences, 25% of them detected once, and 0.7% to 0.95% sits in the top ten. Sequencing input: naive CD8+ T cells from blood, with Jurkat cell RNA spiked in. The source is a human donor in good health. Some libraries in this study had Jurkat cell RNA spiked in. CDR3s include the opening cysteine and the closing phenylalanine or tryptophan. A D gene is named only where the DNA matches it firmly. Clone sizes are given selectively: once, few, many, or a class where the clone is expanded.

clone size: NA; J gene: TRBJ2-7; CDR3 length: 15; D gene: TRBD2; V gene: TRBV11-2; CDR3 DNA: TGTGCCAGCAGCTTAACGGGCGGGAGGGAAGGCGAGCAGTACTTC; CDR3 protein: CASSLTGGREGEQYF
clone size: few; J gene: TRBJ2-7; CDR3 length: 15; D gene: TRBD1; V gene: TRBV18; CDR3 DNA: TGTGCCAGCTGCCCTCCGGGACAGGGGTCCTACGAGCAGTACTTC; CDR3 protein: CASCPPGQGSYEQYF
clone size: NA; J gene: TRBJ2-3; CDR3 length: 16; D gene: TRBD1; V gene: TRBV27; CDR3 DNA: TGTGCCGGCAGTCCACTTGTGACAGGGGCTACAGATACGCAGTATTTT; CDR3 protein: CAGSPLVTGATDTQYF
clone size: few; J gene: TRBJ1-5; CDR3 length: 17; D gene: NA; V gene: TRBV12-3/TRBV12-4; CDR3 DNA: TGTGCCAGCAGTTCATCCGGGATAAATCCAAGGAATCAGCCCCAGCATTTT; CDR3 protein: CASSSSGINPRNQPQHF
clone size: NA; J gene: TRBJ2-5; CDR3 length: 17; D gene: TRBD2; V gene: TRBV11-2; CDR3 DNA: TGTGCCAGCAGCTCAACGTCCCCGGGACTAGCGGGTGAGACCCAGTACTTC; CDR3 protein: CASSSTSPGLAGETQYF
clone size: NA; J gene: TRBJ2-1; CDR3 length: 13; D gene: NA; V gene: TRBV19; CDR3 DNA: TGTGCCAGTAGTATATACAGGTACAATGAGCAGTTCTTC; CDR3 protein: CASSIYRYNEQFF
clone size: few; J gene: TRBJ2-7; CDR3 length: 12; D gene: NA; V gene: TRBV14; CDR3 DNA: TGTGCCAGCAGCCAGAAATCGACCGAGCAGTACTTC; CDR3 protein: CASSQKSTEQYF
clone size: few; J gene: TRBJ2-1; CDR3 length: 14; D gene: TRBD2; V gene: TRBV7-8; CDR3 DNA: TGTGCCAGCGAGCGGGGGGCGGGGTACAATGAGCAGTTCTTC; CDR3 protein: CASERGAGYNEQFF
clone size: many; J gene: TRBJ1-1; CDR3 length: 14; D gene: NA; V gene: TRBV27; CDR3 DNA: TGTGCCAGCAGTCCCTACAAAGACTACACTGAAGCTTTCTTT; CDR3 protein: CASSPYKDYTEAFF
clone size: few; J gene: TRBJ2-1; CDR3 length: 14; D gene: NA; V gene: TRBV15; CDR3 DNA: TGTGCCACCAGCAGAGTAGGGCAGCTAAATGAGCAGTTCTTC; CDR3 protein: CATSRVGQLNEQFF
clone size: NA; J gene: TRBJ2-3; CDR3 length: 14; D gene: TRBD2; V gene: TRBV12-3/TRBV12-4; CDR3 DNA: TGTGCCAGCAGCCCGGGACTAGGCCCAGATACGCAGTATTTT; CDR3 protein: CASSPGLGPDTQYF
clone size: NA; J gene: TRBJ2-7; CDR3 length: 14; D gene: NA; V gene: TRBV6-2/TRBV6-3; CDR3 DNA: TGTGCCAGCATTCCTAGGACTGTGTCCTACGAGCAGTACTTC; CDR3 protein: CASIPRTVSYEQYF
clone size: NA; J gene: TRBJ2-1; CDR3 length: 16; D gene: TRBD2; V gene: TRBV7-2; CDR3 DNA: TGTGCCAGCAGCTTTCTCGGGGGGGGCAGGGACGATGAGCAGTTCTTC; CDR3 protein: CASSFLGGGRDDEQFF
clone size: NA; J gene: TRBJ2-5; CDR3 length: 16; D gene: NA; V gene: TRBV5-6; CDR3 DNA: TGTGCCAGCAGCTCACTTTACCCCGGGACGGAAGAGACCCAGTACTTC; CDR3 protein: CASSSLYPGTEETQYF
clone size: NA; J gene: TRBJ2-7; CDR3 length: 13; D gene: NA; V gene: TRBV27; CDR3 DNA: TGTGCCAGCGGGTCAGCGGCCTCCTACGAGCAGTACTTC; CDR3 protein: CASGSAASYEQYF
clone size: many; J gene: TRBJ1-4; CDR3 length: 14; D gene: NA; V gene: TRBV7-9; CDR3 DNA: TGTGCCAGCGATTCATCCAGCGATAATGAAAAACTGTTTTTT; CDR3 protein: CASDSSSDNEKLFF
clone size: many; J gene: TRBJ2-3; CDR3 length: 19; D gene: TRBD2; V gene: TRBV12-3/TRBV12-4; CDR3 DNA: TGTGCCAGCAGCCCCTTTGTGATAGCGGGAGCGATACTCACAGATACGCAGTATTTT; CDR3 protein: CASSPFVIAGAILTDTQYF
clone size: many; J gene: TRBJ1-3; CDR3 length: 14; D gene: TRBD1; V gene: TRBV28; CDR3 DNA: TGTGCCAGCAGTCCCGGGACAGTTGGAAACACCATATATTTT; CDR3 protein: CASSPGTVGNTIYF
clone size: many; J gene: TRBJ1-1; CDR3 length: 15; D gene: TRBD1; V gene: TRBV4-3; CDR3 DNA: TGCGCCAGCAGCCAACTCAAACAGGGGGTTGGCGAAGCTTTCTTT; CDR3 protein: CASSQLKQGVGEAFF
clone size: many; J gene: TRBJ1-1; CDR3 length: 14; D gene: TRBD1; V gene: TRBV5-1; CDR3 DNA: TGCGCCAGCAGCTCGACAGGGGGTCCCACTGAAGCTTTCTTT; CDR3 protein: CASSSTGGPTEAFF
clone size: few; J gene: TRBJ2-1; CDR3 length: 11; D gene: NA; V gene: TRBV28; CDR3 DNA: TGTGCCAGCACCATGACAAATGAGCAGTTCTTC; CDR3 protein: CASTMTNEQFF
clone size: NA; J gene: TRBJ2-1; CDR3 length: 17; D gene: TRBD2; V gene: TRBV28; CDR3 DNA: TGTGCCAGCAGGAGCCCAGATTCGGGACTAGCCCAAGTCACCTGGTTCTTC; CDR3 protein: CASRSPDSGLAQVTWFF
clone size: few; J gene: TRBJ2-5; CDR3 length: 13; D gene: NA; V gene: TRBV15; CDR3 DNA: TGTGCCACCAGCAGGAGGTACCAAGAGACCCAGTACTTC; CDR3 protein: CATSRRYQETQYF
clone size: NA; J gene: TRBJ1-2; CDR3 length: 15; D gene: NA; V gene: TRBV27; CDR3 DNA: TGTGCCAGCAGTTCCGGGGAGGGGGTCAACTATGGCTACACCTTC; CDR3 protein: CASSSGEGVNYGYTF
clone size: NA; J gene: TRBJ2-3; CDR3 length: 16; D gene: NA; V gene: TRBV7-9; CDR3 DNA: TGTGCCCGCCGCTACCGCACTGGGGGTGGCACAGATACGCAGTATTTT; CDR3 protein: CARRYRTGGGTDTQYF
clone size: NA; J gene: TRBJ2-5; CDR3 length: 15; D gene: TRBD2; V gene: TRBV30; CDR3 DNA: TGTGCCTGGAGTGTAGGGGCGGGAGGACAGGAGACCCAGTACTTC; CDR3 protein: CAWSVGAGGQETQYF
clone size: many; J gene: TRBJ1-1; CDR3 length: 14; D gene: TRBD1; V gene: TRBV5-1; CDR3 DNA: TGCGCCAGCAGCAGAACAGGGGGTGTAACTGAAGCTTTCTTT; CDR3 protein: CASSRTGGVTEAFF
clone size: many; J gene: TRBJ2-7; CDR3 length: 18; D gene: TRBD2; V gene: TRBV19; CDR3 DNA: TGTGCCAGTAGTATCGCGGTAGCGGGAGGGCCTGGTAGCTACGAGCAGTACTTC; CDR3 protein: CASSIAVAGGPGSYEQYF
clone size: few; J gene: TRBJ2-2; CDR3 length: 15; D gene: TRBD1; V gene: TRBV6-6; CDR3 DNA: TGTGCCAGCAGTTACTTTGGGACAGGGACCGGGGAGCTGTTTTTT; CDR3 protein: CASSYFGTGTGELFF
clone size: NA; J gene: TRBJ1-5; CDR3 length: 16; D gene: NA; V gene: TRBV5-6; CDR3 DNA: TGTGCCAGCAGGTTGTCAGGGAACGTTTACAATCAGCCCCAGCATTTT; CDR3 protein: CASRLSGNVYNQPQHF
clone size: NA; J gene: TRBJ2-3; CDR3 length: 17; D gene: TRBD2; V gene: TRBV4-3; CDR3 DNA: TGCGCCAGCAGCCAATCGGCGCGGGGGGGGCTGGCAGATACGCAGTATTTT; CDR3 protein: CASSQSARGGLADTQYF
clone size: NA; J gene: TRBJ2-2; CDR3 length: 16; D gene: NA; V gene: TRBV2; CDR3 DNA: TGTGCCAGCAGTGAGTCCGGACCGGGCCCCACCGGGGAGCTGTTTTTT; CDR3 protein: CASSESGPGPTGELFF
clone size: few; J gene: TRBJ1-3; CDR3 length: 15; D gene: NA; V gene: TRBV7-9; CDR3 DNA: TGTGCCAGCAGCCCGGGACACATCTCTGGAAACACCATATATTTT; CDR3 protein: CASSPGHISGNTIYF
clone size: many; J gene: TRBJ1-6; CDR3 length: 14; D gene: NA; V gene: TRBV5-1; CDR3 DNA: TGCGCCAGCAGCCCAGAGGGTGGCCGGTCACCCCTCCACTTT; CDR3 protein: CASSPEGGRSPLHF
clone size: NA; J gene: TRBJ2-6; CDR3 length: 18; D gene: NA; V gene: TRBV6-2/TRBV6-3; CDR3 DNA: TGTGCCAGCTCCCCAGCCTGGGGGACCCACTCTGGGGCCAGCGTCCTGACTTTC; CDR3 protein: CASSPAWGTHSGASVLTF
clone size: few; J gene: TRBJ1-5; CDR3 length: 13; D gene: NA; V gene: TRBV12-3/TRBV12-4; CDR3 DNA: TGTGCCAGCGACACGGGCGGCGGTCAGCCCCAGCATTTT; CDR3 protein: CASDTGGGQPQHF
clone size: NA; J gene: TRBJ1-4; CDR3 length: 14; D gene: NA; V gene: TRBV28; CDR3 DNA: TGTGCCAGCAGTCAACAGGGAACTAATGAAAAACTGTTTTTT; CDR3 protein: CASSQQGTNEKLFF
clone size: many; J gene: TRBJ2-5; CDR3 length: 15; D gene: TRBD1; V gene: TRBV29-1; CDR3 DNA: TGCAGCGTTGAGGACAGGGCCTCGTACCAAGAGACCCAGTACTTC; CDR3 protein: CSVEDRASYQETQYF
clone size: NA; J gene: TRBJ2-5; CDR3 length: 15; D gene: NA; V gene: TRBV9; CDR3 DNA: TGTGCCAGCAGCGTAGCGGGGACTTCTCAGGAGACCCAGTACTTC; CDR3 protein: CASSVAGTSQETQYF
clone size: NA; J gene: TRBJ2-2; CDR3 length: 16; D gene: NA; V gene: TRBV7-6; CDR3 DNA: TGTGCCAGCAGCGTGGGGACATGGGCGAACACCGGGGAGCTGTTTTTT; CDR3 protein: CASSVGTWANTGELFF
clone size: many; J gene: TRBJ2-7; CDR3 length: 13; D gene: NA; V gene: TRBV30; CDR3 DNA: TGTGCCTGGAGTCCGGGTTACTCCTACGAGCAGTACTTC; CDR3 protein: CAWSPGYSYEQYF
clone size: many; J gene: TRBJ2-1; CDR3 length: 16; D gene: NA; V gene: TRBV19; CDR3 DNA: TGTGCCAGTAGTATAAGTAGCGGTACCTCCTACAATGAGCAGTTCTTC; CDR3 protein: CASSISSGTSYNEQFF
clone size: NA; J gene: TRBJ1-1; CDR3 length: 17; D gene: TRBD1; V gene: TRBV12-5; CDR3 DNA: TGTGCTAGTGGTCTTCCCCCCACGCCAGGGGGGAACACTGAAGCTTTCTTT; CDR3 protein: CASGLPPTPGGNTEAFF
clone size: few; J gene: TRBJ1-1; CDR3 length: 16; D gene: NA; V gene: TRBV7-9; CDR3 DNA: TGTGCCAGCAGCTCCGCTACAGGGTTGTTTGGCACTGAAGCTTTCTTT; CDR3 protein: CASSSATGLFGTEAFF
clone size: NA; J gene: TRBJ2-3; CDR3 length: 18; D gene: TRBD1; V gene: TRBV2; CDR3 DNA: TGTGCCAGCAGCCCTGGTTTTGGGACAGGGCAAAGCACAGACACGCGGTATTTT; CDR3 protein: CASSPGFGTGQSTDTRYF
clone size: NA; J gene: TRBJ1-2; CDR3 length: 14; D gene: NA; V gene: TRBV7-9; CDR3 DNA: TGTGCCAGCAGCCCTCCGAGAGCAAACTATGGCTACACCTTC; CDR3 protein: CASSPPRANYGYTF
clone size: few; J gene: TRBJ2-3; CDR3 length: 14; D gene: NA; V gene: TRBV11-2; CDR3 DNA: TGTGCCAGCAGCTTCCGGGACAACACAGATACGCAGTATTTT; CDR3 protein: CASSFRDNTDTQYF
clone size: NA; J gene: TRBJ2-3; CDR3 length: 15; D gene: TRBD2; V gene: TRBV7-9; CDR3 DNA: TGTGCCAGCAGCCACGGGACTAGCGGGGCAGCTACGCAGTATTTT; CDR3 protein: CASSHGTSGAATQYF
clone size: many; J gene: TRBJ2-6; CDR3 length: 17; D gene: TRBD1; V gene: TRBV7-9; CDR3 DNA: TGTGCCAGCAGCCCACAGGACAGGGGACCTGGGGCCAACGTCCTGACTTTC; CDR3 protein: CASSPQDRGPGANVLTF
clone size: many; J gene: TRBJ1-3; CDR3 length: 12; D gene: NA; V gene: TRBV7-2; CDR3 DNA: TGTGCCAGCAGCTTAGAGGGGGACACCATATATTTT; CDR3 protein: CASSLEGDTIYF
clone size: few; J gene: TRBJ1-2; CDR3 length: 12; D gene: NA; V gene: TRBV2; CDR3 DNA: TGTGCCAGCAGTGAGTCTCTAACTGGCTACACCTTC; CDR3 protein: CASSESLTGYTF
clone size: NA; J gene: TRBJ1-1; CDR3 length: 17; D gene: NA; V gene: TRBV28; CDR3 DNA: TGTGCCAGCAGTTTCTCCCCCCACAGCGGGCCGAACACTGAAGCTTTCTTT; CDR3 protein: CASSFSPHSGPNTEAFF
clone size: many; J gene: TRBJ2-3; CDR3 length: 15; D gene: TRBD1; V gene: TRBV5-4; CDR3 DNA: TGTGCCAGCAGCTTGACAGGGGCCAGCACAGATACGCAGTATTTT; CDR3 protein: CASSLTGASTDTQYF
clone size: many; J gene: TRBJ2-5; CDR3 length: 15; D gene: NA; V gene: TRBV18; CDR3 DNA: TGTGCCAGCTCACCACGAACAGGGTCGGAAGAGACCCAGTACTTC; CDR3 protein: CASSPRTGSEETQYF
clone size: many; J gene: TRBJ2-6; CDR3 length: 15; D gene: NA; V gene: TRBV19; CDR3 DNA: TGTGCCAGTAGTATTTGGAGCTCTGGGGCCAACGTCCTGACTTTC; CDR3 protein: CASSIWSSGANVLTF